The 24 T cell receptor beta chains presented below share a single source sample, sequenced in a study of blood T cell repertoires in COVID-19 (dated by TCRdb to the early 2020s). Receptor amplification or capture employed the immunoSEQ multiplex PCR assay. TCRdb took over this immuneACCESS table, retaining in-frame rearrangements with V and J assigned. Such tables are incomplete; in checked studies, under half of the missing clones stem from an unresolved V gene, and the remainder is unexplained. In all, the sample holds 60,000 to 70,000 clones, and 74% of those were seen once. Approximately 28% of the sample belongs to the ten largest clones. Material: peripheral blood. The receptors originated from an elderly woman with acute or convalescent COVID-19.

The chain recombines TRBV6-2 or TRBV6-3 with TRBJ1-1; D is possibly TRBD1 (6 bases). With 2 bases removed from V and 0 bases from J, the gap between germline ends came to 13 bases. Germline-derived CDR1 and CDR2 are MNHEY and SVGEGT. This CDR3 contains 16 residues. CDR3 region: CASSYPQRTVNTEAFF. DNA of the CDR3: TGTGCCAGCAGTTACCCCCAAAGGACAGTGAACACTGAAGCTTTCTTT.

V and J are TRBV9 and TRBJ2-3, with 7 bases that match TRBD2. This CDR3 has 17 residues. CDR1 and CDR2 from the germline V gene are SGDLS and YYNGEE. V lost 0 bases, J lost 8 bases, and 15 bases stayed unmatched. CDR3 DNA: TGTGCCAGCAGCGTAGCTCTGGGCGGGAGCCCTTCTGGTACGCAGTATTTT. Amino acids: CASSVALGGSPSGTQYF.

This rearrangement joins TRBV5-1 to TRBJ2-7; D is perhaps TRBD1 (5 bases). Trimming removed 4 bases at V and 0 bases at J, with 14 bases between. CDR1 and CDR2 (germline): SGHRS, YFSETQ. The CDR3 loop spans 15 amino acids. The CDR3 DNA sequence: TGCGCCAGCAGCCTGGGTCAGGGCTACTCCTACGAGCAGTACTTC. Protein sequence: CASSLGQGYSYEQYF. Based on the CDR3 plus reference TRBV5-1 and TRBJ2-7, the full variable domain is KAGVTQTPRYLIKTRGQQVTLSCSPISGHRSVSWYQQTPGQGLQFLFEYFSETQRNKGNFPGRFSGRQFSNSRSEMNVSTLELGDSALYLCASSLGQGYSYEQYFGPGTRLTVT.

The V call is TRBV7-2, the J call TRBJ2-1; no clear D gene. The CDR3 covers 14 residues. The V end was cut by 1 base, the J end by 7 bases, with 11 bases between. Germline V gives CDR1 SGHTA, CDR2 FQGNSA. The CDR3 protein is CASSLDARTNEQFF. In DNA, the CDR3 is TGTGCCAGCAGCTTAGACGCTAGAACAAATGAGCAGTTCTTC.

This clone was recorded a few times. The gene calls are TRBV19 and TRBJ2-7, with a tentative D call TRBD1 (5 bases). The V gene lost 5 bases and the J gene lost 2 bases, with 19 bases spanning the gap. The CDR3 extends over 16 amino acids. The germline V gene encodes CDR1 LNHDA and CDR2 SQIVND (reference sequence). CDR3 protein: CASSPLGARSPYEQYF. The CDR3 DNA reads as TGTGCCAGTAGTCCCCTTGGGGCCCGAAGCCCCTACGAGCAGTACTTC.

DNA of the CDR3: TGTGCCAGTAGTATGGGGGGTTGGGGCACCGAGCAGTACTTC. As protein: CASSMGGWGTEQYF. The chain recombines TRBV19 with TRBJ2-7, with D perhaps matching TRBD2 (6 bases). The germline V gene has CDR1 LNHDA and CDR2 SQIVND (reference sequence). V was cut by 3 bases and J by 6 bases, with 15 bases left in between. The CDR3 is 14 residues long.

This clone appeared once. CDR3 sequence reads: CASRRTASGNTIYF. DNA for the CDR3: TGTGCCAGCAGAAGGACAGCCTCTGGAAACACCATATATTTT. The J gene is TRBJ1-3, the V gene TRBV2, with D tentatively TRBD1 (6 bases). Deletions cut 6 bases from V and 0 bases from J, with 9 bases between. CDR3 size: 14 residues. Germline values: CDR1 SNHLY, CDR2 FYNNEI.

The CDR3 here is CASSLGSQAGGQTQYF. For the CDR3, the DNA is TGTGCCAGCAGCTTAGGTTCCCAAGCGGGAGGACAGACCCAGTACTTC. This chain links TRBV5-4 with TRBJ2-5, with 9 bases lining up with TRBD2. Looked up from germline, CDR1 is SGHNT and CDR2 is YYREEE (reference sequence). This CDR3 has 16 residues. Trimming removed 2 bases from V and 6 bases from J; junction bases left unmatched: 11.

V gene TRBV15 combines with J gene TRBJ2-5; TRBD1 might be the D (5 bases). V was cut by 5 bases and J by 0 bases, with 7 bases left in between. Germline CDR1 reads LNHNV; CDR2 reads YYDKDF (reference sequence). The CDR3 spans 13 residues. CDR3 DNA: TGTGCCACCAGCGACAGCTACCAAGAGACCCAGTACTTC. Translated: CATSDSYQETQYF.

This clone appeared many times. The rearrangement links TRBV29-1 to TRBJ2-6, with D possibly being TRBD1 (6 bases). V lost 0 bases to trimming and J lost 0 bases, with 15 bases between them. The V gene's germline CDR1 is SQVTM and CDR2 ANQGSEA. This CDR3 comprises 18 residues. The CDR3 bases are TGCAGCGTTGAAGATCCAAAGACAGGACTCTCTGGGGCCAACGTCCTGACTTTC. Translated, it gives CSVEDPKTGLSGANVLTF.

The chain couples TRBV12-3 or TRBV12-4 to TRBJ2-7; 9 bases fit TRBD1. This CDR3 contains 12 residues. After removal of 10 bases from V and 7 bases from J, the junction contained 8 bases not matched to a gene. CDR3 sequence: CATRTGEKEQYF. As DNA, the CDR3 is TGTGCCACCCGGACAGGGGAGAAAGAGCAGTACTTC.

In this sample, this clone turned up a few times. The V gene is TRBV14, the J gene TRBJ1-2; 8 nucleotides agree with TRBD1. With 0 bases clipped from V and 4 bases from J, the junction kept 7 bases outside the gene matches. CDR1 and CDR2 (germline): SGHDN, FVKESK. The length of the CDR3 is 16 residues. The CDR3 sequence is CASSQDWAGGFYGYTF. DNA for the CDR3: TGTGCCAGCAGCCAAGATTGGGCAGGGGGCTTCTATGGCTACACCTTC.

V is TRBV27 and J is TRBJ2-4, with 9 positions matching TRBD1. After removal of 9 bases from V and 6 bases from J, the junction contained 9 bases not matched to a gene. CDR3 length equals 14 residues. CDR1 and CDR2 from the germline V gene are MNHEY and SMNVEV (reference sequence). CDR3 DNA: TGTGCCAGTAGTACCAGACAGGGGGGAAACATTCAGTACTTC. Protein product: CASSTRQGGNIQYF.

The genes are TRBV4-3 and TRBJ2-7; the D gene is possibly TRBD2 (5 bases). V dropped 0 bases and J dropped 2 bases, with 11 bases sitting between them. Germline V CDR1 and CDR2: LGHNA, YSLEER. This CDR3 spans 15 amino acids. This CDR3 is CASSQDSSGAYEQYF. As DNA, the CDR3 is TGCGCCAGCAGCCAAGATTCCAGCGGAGCCTACGAGCAGTACTTC.

This chain connects TRBV7-2 to TRBJ2-7, with 7 bases matching TRBD1. The CDR3 extends over 15 amino acids. The germline CDR1 and CDR2 sequences are SGHTA and FQGNSA. The junction had 8 bases not matched to a gene; V was cut back by 2 bases and J by 4 bases. CDR3 coding DNA: TGTGCCAGCAGCTTAAGGGGGCCGCCTCGGTACGAGCAGTACTTC. The encoded protein is CASSLRGPPRYEQYF.

This rearrangement joins TRBV2 to TRBJ2-3; 9 bases align to TRBD1. This CDR3 spans 12 amino acids. Trimming removed 6 bases from V and 14 bases from J; junction bases left unmatched: 9. CDR1 and CDR2 from the germline V gene are SNHLY and FYNNEI. The CDR3 loop is CASSTGQGSRYF. The CDR3 DNA sequence: TGTGCCAGCAGCACCGGACAGGGGTCGAGGTATTTT.

The chain employs TRBV7-2 and TRBJ1-6; D is ambiguous. This CDR3 comprises 14 residues. Germline V lookup: CDR1 SGHTA, CDR2 FQGNSA. V was pared by 2 bases and J by 2 bases, with 4 bases between. The CDR3 DNA follows: TGTGCCAGCAGCTTATTCACCTATAATTCACCCCTCCACTTT. Amino acid sequence: CASSLFTYNSPLHF.

V usage is TRBV3-1 (or the pseudogene TRBV3-2) and J usage is TRBJ1-6; no definite D call. CDR1 is LGHDT, CDR2 YNNKEL, per germline (reference sequence). CDR3 length: 19 amino acids. Trimming left V 0 bases short and J 0 bases short, with 15 bases between. CDR3 amino acids: CASSQDTSGGSSYNSPLHF. In DNA form, the CDR3 reads TGTGCCAGCAGCCAAGATACTTCCGGCGGCAGCTCCTATAATTCACCCCTCCACTTT.

This clone was detected only once. The V call is TRBV24-1, the J call TRBJ2-2; TRBD2 matches 11 bases. Looked up from germline, CDR1 is KGHDR and CDR2 is SFDVKD. The V gene end was trimmed by 5 bases and the J gene end by 5 bases; junction bases not matched to a gene: 12. This CDR3 is 18 amino acids long. The CDR3 region has the DNA TGTGCCACCAGTGGAACGACTAGCGGGGTCCCCCTTACCGGGGAGCTGTTTTTT. This encodes CATSGTTSGVPLTGELFF.

This sequence joins TRBV18 and TRBJ1-1; 9 bases line up with TRBD1. Germline CDR1 is KGHSH and CDR2 is LQKENI. The CDR3 is 15 amino acids. Trimming cost V 6 bases and J 4 bases; bases outside gene matches: 9. The CDR3 DNA is TGTGCCAGCTCGAAGGAGACAGGGGGAGGCACTGAAGCTTTCTTT. It yields the protein CASSKETGGGTEAFF.

Ten or more counts support this clone. The V gene is TRBV11-2, the J gene TRBJ1-3; possible D gene TRBD1, 6 bases. From germline, CDR1 is SGHAT and CDR2 FQNNGV. Trimming took 5 bases from V and 0 from J, leaving 11 bases between them. The CDR3 has 15 residues. CDR3 amino acids: CASSEQGSSGNTIYF. Here the CDR3 DNA reads TGTGCCAGCAGCGAACAGGGCTCCTCTGGAAACACCATATATTTT. The complete variable domain, with remaining parts taken from reference TRBV11-2 and TRBJ1-3, reads EAGVAQSPRYKIIEKRQSVAFWCNPISGHATLYWYQQILGQGPKLLIQFQNNGVVDDSQLPKDRFSAERLKGVDSTLKIQPAKLEDSAVYLCASSEQGSSGNTIYFGEGSWLTVV.

The table lists this clone with a count of one. The V call is TRBV7-3, the J call TRBJ1-1; 7 positions match TRBD1. This CDR3 is 13 amino acids long. Trimming at V came to 2 bases and at J to 7 bases, leaving 4 bases not matched to a gene. Germline V CDR1 and CDR2: SGHTA, FQGTGA. Here the CDR3 DNA reads TGTGCCAGCAGCTTAGACAGGGTTGTTGAAGCTTTCTTT. Translated: CASSLDRVVEAFF.

A few counts support this clone. This chain uses TRBV6-5 with TRBJ2-7, with 7 positions matching TRBD2. Germline assignment: CDR1 MNHEY and CDR2 SVGAGI. Losses at the gene ends were 0 bases for V and 4 bases for J; bases not matched to a gene: 3. The CDR3 runs to 14 residues. CDR3 residues: CASSYSGGRYEQYF. CDR3 sequence (DNA): TGTGCCAGCAGTTACTCGGGCGGGAGATACGAGCAGTACTTC.

The V call is TRBV19, the J call TRBJ1-2; no clear D. CDR3 length: 14 amino acids. CDR1 and CDR2 from the germline V gene are LNHDA and SQIVND (reference sequence). V dropped 3 bases and J dropped 1 base, with 9 bases sitting between them. The CDR3 reads CASSMNNLNYGYTF. CDR3 DNA: TGTGCCAGTAGTATGAACAACCTTAACTATGGCTACACCTTC.